Described below is a single T cell receptor beta chain sequence and its context. This specimen belongs to a study of technical replicates of blood from several donors. Libraries were prepared by immunoSEQ multiplex PCR; TCRdb keeps only in-frame clonotypes and omits some of them. The table shows about 85,000 clones, with around 94% occurring only once. This CDR3 comprises 16 residues. CDR1 SGHRS and CDR2 YFSETQ come from the germline V gene. Unmatched junction bases numbered 6, after V lost 0 bases and J lost 1 base. The TCR was taken from a human donor in good health. The sample consisted of T cells isolated from PBMCs. The chain links TRBV5-1 to TRBJ2-5; 7 bases match TRBD2. The CDR3 here is CASSLAGGGGQETQYF. The CDR3 DNA is TGCGCCAGCAGCTTGGCCGGTGGGGGGGGCCAAGAGACCCAGTACTTC. The whole variable domain, remainder taken from reference TRBV5-1 and TRBJ2-5, is KAGVTQTPRYLIKTRGQQVTLSCSPISGHRSVSWYQQTPGQGLQFLFEYFSETQRNKGNFPGRFSGRQFSNSRSEMNVSTLELGDSALYLCASSLAGGGGQETQYFGPGTRLLVL.